This passage covers 12 T cell receptor beta chains from one sample sequenced in a study of T-cell memory formation after mild COVID-19. Via MiXCR, TCRdb re-called the 5' RACE reads, giving one row per CDR3 protein. The table shows 250,000 to 350,000 distinct CDR3 sequences, with about 16% occurring only once. Material for sequencing was PBMCs or a T cell subset sorted from them (not recorded which). These receptors originate from a man between 18 and 29 years old who had mild COVID-19 (a few samples of this study predate the infection). Cell type and time point are not known.

V and J are TRBV4-3 and TRBJ2-1; D remains ambiguous. V gave up 5 bases and J gave up 4 bases, with 21 bases separating them. CDR3 length: 17 residues. Germline V lookup: CDR1 LGHNA, CDR2 YSLEER. CDR3 coding DNA: TGCGCCAGCAGCTCCCGGCCCTTCCTGGAAAATTACAATGAGCAGTTCTTC. Amino acid sequence: CASSSRPFLENYNEQFF.

This chain joins TRBV7-8 and TRBJ2-3; TRBD1 matches 10 bases. Germline V gives CDR1 SGHVS, CDR2 FQNEAQ. The CDR3 is made up of 15 amino acids. V shed 4 bases, J shed 6 bases, and the junction held 7 bases outside the gene matches. CDR3 sequence (DNA): TGTGCCAGCAGCTCCGGGACAGGGGCAGGGGATACGCAGTATTTT. It yields the protein CASSSGTGAGDTQYF. The variable domain in full, completed from reference TRBV7-8 and TRBJ2-3, reads GAGVSQSPRYKVAKRGQDVALRCDPISGHVSLFWYQQALGQGPEFLTYFQNEAQLDKSGLPSDRFFAERPEGSVSTLKIQRTQQEDSAVYLCASSSGTGAGDTQYFGPGTRLTVL.

The chain uses TRBV27 and TRBJ2-3; D remains unclear. The germline gives CDR1 MNHEY, CDR2 SMNVEV (reference sequence). The CDR3 spans 14 residues. The ends were cut back, 4 bases at V and 4 bases at J, with 12 bases in the middle. The CDR3 here is CASSSLLTADTQYF. The CDR3, as DNA: TGTGCCAGCAGTTCCCTTCTAACGGCAGATACGCAGTATTTT.

This chain joins TRBV7-2 and TRBJ1-2; TRBD1 aligns across 8 bases. The CDR3 extends over 14 amino acids. The junction had 2 bases not matched to a gene; V was cut back by 5 bases and J by 0 bases. Germline V gene data show CDR1 as SGHTA and CDR2 as FQGNSA. The CDR3 DNA reads TGTGCCAGCAGCCGGACAGGGACTAACTATGGCTACACCTTC. Residues: CASSRTGTNYGYTF.

The chain uses TRBV7-9 and TRBJ1-2; 11 nucleotides match TRBD1. The CDR3 consists of 15 residues. From germline, CDR1 is SEHNR and CDR2 FQNEAQ (reference sequence). With 5 bases clipped from V and 4 bases from J, the junction kept 6 bases outside the gene matches. CDR3 region: CASSRGTGGFYGYTF. The CDR3 DNA reads as TGTGCCAGCAGCAGAGGGACAGGGGGTTTCTATGGCTACACCTTC.

The J gene is TRBJ2-7, the V gene TRBV9; maybe TRBD1 (6 bases). Germline CDR1 reads SGDLS; CDR2 reads YYNGEE. Trimming removed 3 bases at V and 0 bases at J, with 10 bases between. CDR3 length: 14 residues. The CDR3 region has the DNA TGTGCCAGCAGCGCCGGGACAAGCTCCTACGAGCAGTACTTC. This translates into CASSAGTSSYEQYF. The full variable domain, with the rest looked up from reference TRBV9 and TRBJ2-7, is DSGVTQTPKHLITATGQRVTLRCSPRSGDLSVYWYQQSLDQGLQFLIQYYNGEERAKGNILERFSAQQFPDLHSELNLSSLELGDSALYFCASSAGTSSYEQYFGPGTRLTVT.

The V call is TRBV5-1, the J call TRBJ1-2; a weak D match, TRBD1 (6 bases). The V end was cut by 1 base, the J end by 0 bases, with 10 bases between. This CDR3 is 15 amino acids long. From germline, CDR1 is SGHRS and CDR2 YFSETQ. DNA for the CDR3: TGCGCCAGCAGCTTGAAGGGGGACCCTAACTATGGCTACACCTTC. As protein: CASSLKGDPNYGYTF.

This clonotype was seen many times. The rearrangement joins TRBV29-1 to TRBJ2-1, with a tentative D call TRBD2 (5 bases). V dropped 3 bases and J dropped 12 bases, with 15 bases sitting between them. The CDR3 length is 12 residues. Germline V gene sequence: CDR1 SQVTM, CDR2 ANQGSEA. The CDR3 bases are TGCAGCGTTGAGGGAATCGAAGCGGTGCAGTTCTTC. This sequence encodes CSVEGIEAVQFF.

This clonotype is medium-sized (0.01 to 0.1%). This chain links TRBV11-2 with TRBJ2-1; TRBD2 might be the D (6 bases). Germline lookup yields CDR1 SGHAT and CDR2 FQNNGV. This CDR3 is built from 17 residues. V lost 1 base, J lost 2 bases, and 15 bases lay in between. The CDR3: CASSLGPGTSTYNEQFF. The CDR3 nucleotides are TGTGCCAGCAGCTTAGGACCCGGGACTTCGACCTACAATGAGCAGTTCTTC. Together with reference TRBV11-2 and TRBJ2-1, the CDR3 gives the full variable domain: EAGVAQSPRYKIIEKRQSVAFWCNPISGHATLYWYQQILGQGPKLLIQFQNNGVVDDSQLPKDRFSAERLKGVDSTLKIQPAKLEDSAVYLCASSLGPGTSTYNEQFFGPGTRLTVL.

A few counts support this clonotype. The V gene is TRBV6-5, the J gene TRBJ2-7; D is undetermined. Trimming took 0 bases from V and 2 from J, leaving 8 bases between them. From germline, CDR1 is MNHEY and CDR2 SVGAGI. This CDR3 contains 14 residues. The CDR3, as DNA: TGTGCCAGCAGTTACTCAGGGTGGGCCTACGAGCAGTACTTC. Translated, it gives CASSYSGWAYEQYF.

The gene calls are TRBV5-5 and TRBJ2-1; D remains unclear. Germline assignment: CDR1 SGHKS and CDR2 YYEKEE (reference sequence). V was clipped by 5 bases and J by 0 bases, with 12 bases between them. The CDR3 spans 15 residues. Written as DNA, the CDR3 is TGTGCCAGCAGACTGGATGGGGTCTCCTACAATGAGCAGTTCTTC. It yields the protein CASRLDGVSYNEQFF.

The rearrangement joins TRBV12-3 or TRBV12-4 to TRBJ2-3, with 8 bases identical to TRBD2. CDR3 length: 14 residues. J gave up 1 base and V 6 bases, and 3 bases lay outside the gene matches. As DNA, the CDR3 is TGTGCCAGCAGGAGTAGCGGGGGCACAGATACGCAGTATTTT. Its protein is CASRSSGGTDTQYF.